Listed below are T cell receptor beta chains from one sample, sequenced in a study of identical twins. Using its own MiXCR run on the 5' RACE reads, TCRdb lists one record per CDR3 protein. The data contain about 430,000 distinct CDR3 sequences, about 18% of them singletons. The material sequenced was naive T cells sorted from blood. The receptors derive from a man aged 45-65 years in good health. Both conserved end residues are part of each CDR3. The D gene is left open where the match is weak. Expanded clones are given a class, and other clones once, few, many or no size at all.

J: TRBJ2-7; V: TRBV27; D: .; size: few; CDR3: CASSLRDSVVYEQYF; DNA: TGTGCCAGCAGTCTACGGGATAGCGTCGTCTACGAGCAGTACTTC
J: TRBJ2-7; V: TRBV6-2/TRBV6-3; D: TRBD1; size: many; CDR3: CASTEGQGVYEQYF; DNA: TGTGCCAGCACCGAAGGACAGGGTGTGTACGAGCAGTACTTC
J: TRBJ2-1; V: TRBV29-1; D: .; size: .; CDR3: CSVGQNYNEQFF; DNA: TGCAGCGTCGGACAGAACTACAATGAGCAGTTCTTC
J: TRBJ1-1; V: TRBV5-1; D: .; size: many; CDR3: CASSLDSVNTEAFF; DNA: TGCGCCAGCAGCTTGGACAGCGTGAACACTGAAGCTTTCTTT
J: TRBJ1-1; V: TRBV7-9; D: TRBD1; size: few; CDR3: CASSLMTGQGKAFF; DNA: TGTGCCAGCAGCTTAATGACCGGACAGGGCAAAGCTTTCTTT
J: TRBJ1-6; V: TRBV12-3/TRBV12-4; D: .; size: many; CDR3: CASSLVNSPLHF; DNA: TGTGCCAGCAGCCTGGTGAATTCACCCCTCCACTTT
J: TRBJ1-1; V: TRBV10-1; D: .; size: few; CDR3: CASSELLNTEAFF; DNA: TGCGCCAGCAGTGAACTTCTGAACACTGAAGCTTTCTTT
J: TRBJ1-2; V: TRBV12-3/TRBV12-4; D: TRBD1; size: many; CDR3: CASRRQGNYGYTF; DNA: TGTGCCAGCAGACGACAGGGGAACTATGGCTACACCTTC
J: TRBJ2-5; V: TRBV20-1; D: .; size: .; CDR3: CSARERIQETQYF; DNA: TGCAGTGCTAGAGAAAGGATCCAAGAGACCCAGTACTTC
J: TRBJ2-3; V: TRBV6-2/TRBV6-3; D: .; size: many; CDR3: CASSYSGDTQYF; DNA: TGTGCCAGCAGTTACTCGGGGGATACGCAGTATTTT
J: TRBJ2-3; V: TRBV11-2; D: .; size: few; CDR3: CASSLVGGGPDTQYF; DNA: TGTGCCAGCAGCTTAGTTGGAGGAGGACCAGATACGCAGTATTTT
J: TRBJ1-6; V: TRBV6-2/TRBV6-3; D: .; size: .; CDR3: CASSYSIPYRQETYNSPLHF; DNA: TGTGCCAGCAGTTACTCGATACCCTATCGGCAGGAGACTTATAATTCACCCCTCCACTTT
J: TRBJ1-2; V: TRBV5-1; D: TRBD1; size: many; CDR3: CASSLERDRAGTF; DNA: TGCGCCAGCAGCTTGGAACGGGACAGGGCTGGAACCTTC
J: TRBJ2-7; V: TRBV7-9; D: TRBD2; size: .; CDR3: CASSLGGTSGYEQYF; DNA: TGTGCCAGCAGCTTAGGCGGGACTAGCGGCTACGAGCAGTACTTC
J: TRBJ2-3; V: TRBV5-1; D: .; size: .; CDR3: CASSSQDQIYTDTQYF; DNA: TGCGCCAGCAGCTCCCAGGACCAGATATACACAGATACGCAGTATTTT
J: TRBJ1-5; V: TRBV29-1; D: .; size: many; CDR3: CSVAENQNHPQHF; DNA: TGCAGCGTTGCGGAGAACCAAAATCATCCCCAGCATTTT
J: TRBJ1-2; V: TRBV28; D: .; size: many; CDR3: CASSLSQVGYTF; DNA: TGTGCCAGCAGCCTGTCCCAGGTGGGCTACACCTTC
J: TRBJ1-1; V: TRBV3-1; D: .; size: .; CDR3: CASSQLGATEAFF; DNA: TGTGCCAGCAGCCAACTCGGCGCAACTGAAGCTTTCTTT
J: TRBJ1-1; V: TRBV29-1; D: .; size: .; CDR3: CSVERQINTEAFF; DNA: TGCAGCGTTGAACGTCAGATAAACACTGAAGCTTTCTTT
J: TRBJ2-1; V: TRBV28; D: .; size: few; CDR3: CASSLYHNEQFF; DNA: TGTGCCAGCAGTTTATACCACAATGAGCAGTTCTTC
J: TRBJ2-3; V: TRBV20-1; D: TRBD1; size: many; CDR3: CSARDRGLTDTQYF; DNA: TGCAGTGCAAGGGACAGGGGTCTCACAGATACGCAGTATTTT
J: TRBJ2-7; V: TRBV20-1; D: .; size: many; CDR3: CSASSAPTRGVDTYEQYF; DNA: TGCAGTGCTAGTTCTGCCCCGACTAGAGGAGTAGATACCTACGAGCAGTACTTC
J: TRBJ2-2; V: TRBV27; D: TRBD2; size: many; CDR3: CASSFSGGSANTGELFF; DNA: TGTGCCAGCAGTTTTAGCGGGGGGAGCGCGAACACCGGGGAGCTGTTTTTT
J: TRBJ2-3; V: TRBV29-1; D: TRBD1; size: .; CDR3: CSALRDRSPDTQYF; DNA: TGCAGCGCTCTCCGGGACAGGTCTCCAGATACGCAGTATTTT
J: TRBJ2-1; V: TRBV20-1; D: .; size: .; CDR3: CSARGGGHSSYNEQFF; DNA: TGCAGTGCTAGAGGCGGGGGACATAGCTCCTACAATGAGCAGTTCTTC
J: TRBJ2-1; V: TRBV5-1; D: TRBD1; size: many; CDR3: CASKGTVSYNEQFF; DNA: TGCGCCAGCAAGGGGACAGTTTCATACAATGAGCAGTTCTTC
J: TRBJ2-2; V: TRBV6-2/TRBV6-3; D: .; size: .; CDR3: CARTTPNTGELFF; DNA: TGTGCCAGAACGACACCGAACACCGGGGAGCTGTTTTTT